The 26 T cell receptor beta chains given below trace back to one sample, sequenced in a study of shared clonotypes between healthy human individuals. The method was immunoSEQ multiplex PCR; TCRdb's version includes in-frame clones alone and lacks a portion of them. The table shows about 520,000 clones, with 81% occurring only once. The sequencing input was PBMCs. The receptor set was obtained from a woman in her forties in good health. Some clones in this sample may be carry-over from other donors' samples.

The V and J genes are TRBV10-3 and TRBJ1-1; the D is unclear. The germline V and J ends were trimmed by 0 bases and 2 bases, with 4 bases remaining between them. Germline CDR1 and CDR2: ENHRY and SYGVKD. The CDR3 has 13 amino acids. CDR3 sequence reads: CAISESDNTEAFF. As DNA, the CDR3 is TGTGCCATCAGTGAGTCGGACAACACTGAAGCTTTCTTT.

The genes are TRBV6-6 and TRBJ1-2, with TRBD1 matching over 9 bases. In germline, CDR1 is MNHNY, CDR2 SVGAGI (reference sequence). The CDR3 has 15 residues. The junction had 7 bases not matched to a gene; V was cut back by 5 bases and J by 3 bases. The CDR3 loop reads CASSNPGQGHYGYTF. The CDR3 bases are TGTGCCAGCAGTAACCCGGGACAGGGCCACTATGGCTACACCTTC.

The chain uses TRBV19 and TRBJ1-1; the D gene is possibly TRBD1 (5 bases). Germline-derived CDR1 and CDR2 are LNHDA and SQIVND (reference sequence). The CDR3 totals 15 residues. With 3 bases removed from V and 4 bases from J, the gap between germline ends came to 15 bases. The CDR3 reads CASSISPGILTEAFF. For the CDR3, the DNA is TGTGCCAGTAGTATCTCTCCAGGGATTCTCACTGAAGCTTTCTTT.

The J gene is TRBJ2-1, the V gene TRBV28; possibly TRBD1 or TRBD2 for D (5 bases each). The CDR3 is made up of 14 amino acids. V lost 6 bases and J lost 7, with 16 bases in between. Germline CDR1 reads MDHEN; CDR2 reads SYDVKM. CDR3 amino acids: CASSHIGTLNEQFF. The CDR3 DNA reads TGTGCCAGCAGCCACATAGGGACCCTGAATGAGCAGTTCTTC.

This clone was recorded only once. A much larger clone lies one base from this, so it may be a read error. The chain links TRBV19 to TRBJ2-7; 8 positions match TRBD1. The germline gives CDR1 LNHDA, CDR2 SQIVND (reference sequence). CDR3 length: 13 amino acids. V shed 6 bases and J 3 bases; nucleotides not matched to a gene: 4. The CDR3 reads CASRETGVYEQYF. The CDR3 region has the DNA TGTGCCAGTAGGGAGACAGGGGTCTACGAGCAGTACTTC.

This clone appeared once. The gene calls are TRBV25-1 and TRBJ2-1, with D possibly being TRBD1 (5 bases). The CDR3 contains 14 residues. Trimming stripped 4 bases from V and 4 bases from J, with 11 bases between. From germline, CDR1 is MGHDK and CDR2 SYGVNS. This CDR3 is CASSGWTHYNEQFF. The CDR3 DNA reads TGTGCCAGCAGTGGGTGGACACATTACAATGAGCAGTTCTTC.

In regard to this clone: A far larger clone is only one base removed, so a read error is likely. This chain uses TRBV5-1 with TRBJ1-3; D gene ambiguous. Germline assignment: CDR1 SGHRS and CDR2 YFSETQ. The CDR3 spans 13 residues. Trimming took 7 bases from V and 1 from J, leaving 9 bases between them. CDR3 protein: CASGQDSGNTIYF. In DNA form, the CDR3 reads TGCGCCAGCGGCCAGGATTCTGGAAACACCATATATTTT. Complete variable domain (other parts from reference TRBV5-1 and TRBJ1-3): KAGVTQTPRYLIKTRGQQVTLSCSPISGHRSVSWYQQTPGQGLQFLFEYFSETQRNKGNFPGRFSGRQFSNSRSEMNVSTLELGDSALYLCASGQDSGNTIYFGEGSWLTVV.

The genes are TRBV15 and TRBJ2-2, with D maybe TRBD2 (5 bases). Germline V gives CDR1 LNHNV, CDR2 YYDKDF (reference sequence). The CDR3 is made up of 13 amino acids. Trimming stripped 3 bases from V and 6 bases from J, with 8 bases between. CDR3 residues: CATSSSEAGELFF. DNA of the CDR3: TGTGCCACCAGCAGTAGCGAAGCCGGGGAGCTGTTTTTT.

This clone has more than one count but fewer than ten. The rearrangement links TRBV15 to TRBJ1-2, with D perhaps TRBD1 (5 bases). Looked up from germline, CDR1 is LNHNV and CDR2 is YYDKDF (reference sequence). The CDR3 length is 14 residues. Trimming pared 1 base from V and 13 bases from J, leaving 19 bases between. The CDR3 sequence is CATSRGGIRQLLTF. The CDR3 coding sequence is TGTGCCACCAGCAGAGGGGGAATTCGACAGCTCCTCACCTTC.

This chain joins TRBV21-1 and TRBJ2-7; the table names TRBD1, a call not compared with the DNA. TRBV21-1 is a pseudogene segment. This CDR3 region has 11 residues. CDR3 sequence reads: CAASTGMEQYF. The CDR3 nucleotides read TGTGCCGCCTCGACAGGGATGGAGCAGTACTTC.

The genes are TRBV7-2 and TRBJ1-2; 7 bases match TRBD1. This CDR3 has 15 amino acids. Germline CDR1 reads SGHTA; CDR2 reads FQGNSA. V shed 4 bases and J 6 bases; nucleotides not matched to a gene: 11. The CDR3 coding sequence is TGTGCCAGCAGCTCAGAGGGGGCACAAAATCATGGCTACACCTTC. Translating gives CASSSEGAQNHGYTF.

The genes are TRBV9 and TRBJ2-5; 8 nucleotides match TRBD2. The V gene end was trimmed by 4 bases and the J gene end by 1 base; junction bases not matched to a gene: 12. The CDR3 extends over 17 amino acids. The V gene's germline CDR1 is SGDLS and CDR2 YYNGEE. The CDR3 loop reads CASSLGGGAGGQETQYF. The CDR3 nucleotides read TGTGCCAGCAGCCTAGGGGGTGGGGCGGGAGGCCAAGAGACCCAGTACTTC.

This clone was observed once. The chain uses TRBV27 and TRBJ2-5; tentative D call: TRBD1 (6 bases). V was shortened by 10 bases and J by 5 bases, with 17 bases between the two germline ends. The CDR3 covers 13 residues. Germline values: CDR1 MNHEY, CDR2 SMNVEV (reference sequence). In DNA, the CDR3 is TGTGCCACCCATGGGCAGGGGCGGGAGACCCAGTACTTC. Its protein is CATHGQGRETQYF.

This clone was detected only once. This likely came from a read error, as a far larger clone is one base away. The CDR3 bases are TGTGCCAGCAGCCATGAAATAGACAGCTCCTACGAGCAGTACTTC. This codes for CASSHEIDSSYEQYF. This chain links TRBV4-2 with TRBJ2-5; the D gene is possibly TRBD1 (5 bases). The assigned J gene may be wrong: the sequence end matches TRBJ2-7 better. The length of the CDR3 is 15 residues. Germline V gives CDR1 LGHNA, CDR2 YNFKEQ.

In this sample, this clone turned up once. This rearrangement joins TRBV7-9 to TRBJ2-3; D may be TRBD2 (5 bases). V was trimmed by 1 base and J by 0 bases, leaving 11 bases between them. CDR1 and CDR2 from the germline V gene are SEHNR and FQNEAQ (reference sequence). CDR3 size: 16 residues. CDR3 DNA sequence: TGTGCCAGCAGCTTAGGGGCTTGGACTAGCACAGATACGCAGTATTTT. This gives the protein CASSLGAWTSTDTQYF.

Concerning this clone: A read error is the likely source, as a far larger clone sits one nucleotide away. The CDR3 DNA is TGCGCCAGCAGCCAAGCCCTCATAGCGGACCAATACGAGCAGTACTTC. It specifies CASSQALIADQYEQYF. V and J are TRBV4-3 and TRBJ2-7; possibly TRBD2 for D (6 bases). With 1 base removed from V and 4 bases from J, the gap between germline ends came to 17 bases. This CDR3 has 16 residues. The V gene's germline CDR1 is LGHNA and CDR2 YSLEER.

The chain is built from TRBV18 and TRBJ2-3; maybe TRBD1 (6 bases). The CDR3 runs to 17 residues. The V gene's germline CDR1 is KGHSH and CDR2 LQKENI. The germline V and J ends were trimmed by 2 bases and 4 bases, with 19 bases remaining between them. CDR3 nucleotide sequence: TGTGCCAGCTCACCAAATCTACAAGGTGGGGGCGCAGATACGCAGTATTTT. As protein: CASSPNLQGGGADTQYF.

The V call is TRBV19, the J call TRBJ2-7, with TRBD1 identical over 10 bases. The germline CDR1 and CDR2 sequences are LNHDA and SQIVND (reference sequence). V shed 5 bases and J 2 bases; nucleotides not matched to a gene: 6. The CDR3 length is 15 residues. CDR3 nucleotide sequence: TGTGCCAGTAGTCCTGGACAGGGGGTCACCTACGAGCAGTACTTC. This codes for CASSPGQGVTYEQYF.

In its sample, this clone was seen a few times. This chain uses TRBV6-5 with TRBJ2-5, with 9 bases matching TRBD2. Germline-derived CDR1 and CDR2 are MNHEY and SVGAGI. After removal of 6 bases from V and 5 bases from J, the junction contained 7 bases not matched to a gene. CDR3 length: 14 residues. The CDR3 spells CASSKGLAWETQYF. In DNA, the CDR3 is TGTGCCAGCAGCAAGGGACTAGCATGGGAGACCCAGTACTTC.

The rearrangement joins TRBV2 to TRBJ2-5; D gene unclear. The germline V gene has CDR1 SNHLY and CDR2 FYNNEI. There are 13 residues in the CDR3. V gave up 4 bases and J gave up 4 bases, with 10 bases separating them. The CDR3 is CASSGVLRETQYF. CDR3 nucleotide sequence: TGTGCCAGCAGTGGAGTCTTGAGAGAGACCCAGTACTTC. Variable domain in full (rest from reference TRBV2 and TRBJ2-5): EPEVTQTPSHQVTQMGQEVILRCVPISNHLYFYWYRQILGQKVEFLVSFYNNEISEKSEIFDDQFSVERPDGSNFTLKIRSTKLEDSAMYFCASSGVLRETQYFGPGTRLLVL.

This chain uses TRBV11-2 with TRBJ2-5; 9 bases line up with TRBD2. CDR3 length: 14 residues. V shed 5 bases and J 4 bases; nucleotides not matched to a gene: 5. The germline CDR1 and CDR2 sequences are SGHAT and FQNNGV. CDR3 coding DNA: TGTGCCAGCAGCCTGGGACTAGCCGCAGAGACCCAGTACTTC. Residues: CASSLGLAAETQYF.

This clone was seen a handful of times. The rearrangement uses TRBV6-5 and TRBJ1-5; D is unresolved. Trimming cost V 9 bases and J 5 bases, with 20 bases left between them. CDR1 is MNHEY and CDR2 is SVGAGI in the germline V gene. The CDR3 spans 15 residues. CDR3 amino acids: CARPTSQESDQPQHF. The CDR3 DNA reads TGTGCCAGACCAACCTCCCAGGAATCGGATCAGCCCCAGCATTTT.

The chain combines TRBV29-1 with TRBJ1-2; 11 bases agree with TRBD1. CDR1 is SQVTM and CDR2 is ANQGSEA in the germline V gene. CDR3 length: 14 amino acids. The trim removed 5 bases at V and 4 bases at J, leaving 6 bases unmatched. CDR3 protein: CSVSGDRGIYGYTF. Here the CDR3 DNA reads TGCAGCGTTAGCGGGGACAGGGGGATCTATGGCTACACCTTC.

With regard to this clone: A far larger clone is only one base removed, so a read error is likely. The sample holds other DNA sequences that translate to the same CDR3. The V call is TRBV2, the J call TRBJ2-1; possibly TRBD1 for D (6 bases). This CDR3 is 13 amino acids long. The germline CDR1 and CDR2 sequences are SNHLY and FYNNEI. Trimming removed 8 bases at V and 5 bases at J, with 13 bases between. Here the CDR3 reads CASEGTHNNEQFF. In nucleotides, the CDR3 is TGTGCCAGCGAGGGGACACACAACAATGAGCAGTTCTTC.

The chain is built from TRBV7-9 and TRBJ2-4, with D uncertain. The CDR3 runs 13 residues. Germline V CDR1 and CDR2: SEHNR, FQNEAQ (reference sequence). Deletions cut 4 bases from V and 5 bases from J, with 9 bases between. The CDR3 sequence: CASSSRFQNIQYF. CDR3 DNA: TGTGCCAGCAGCTCAAGATTTCAAAACATTCAGTACTTC.

The chain combines TRBV5-1 with TRBJ1-1; no reliable D call. CDR1 and CDR2 from the germline V gene are SGHRS and YFSETQ. V shed 4 bases and J shed 9 bases, with 16 bases lying between them. This CDR3 has 13 amino acids. DNA of the CDR3: TGCGCCAGCAGCCTGCCGGATCTGTCACAAGCTTTCTTT. Residues: CASSLPDLSQAFF.